This T cell receptor beta chain was obtained from a study of blood T cells in healthy people across ages (dated by TCRdb to the mid-2010s). Broadly, across the study: In model experiments, template switching captured about one uniquely barcoded TCR beta cDNA molecule for every two T cells. The donors were split into four age groups: young (average 16 years), middle-aged (39), aged (over 55) and long-lived (roughly 88). Using the same blood draw, the study looked at two additional independent replicas of 1 million unique cDNA reads for two donors, one aged 18 to 29 and the other aged 80 or older. Age-related changes in TCR beta repertoire diversity were measured in the study by deep sequencing normalized with unique cDNA molecular identifiers. Donors of different ages were randomly distributed across sequencing lanes to avoid experimental bias.

The research as a whole found: There was a strong correlation between observed TCR beta diversity and the percentage of naive T cells measured by flow cytometry. Compared with the aged group, more naive CD4+ T cells, fewer expanded clones and increased TCR diversity were shown by the long-lived group, suggesting age selection. Because profiling used bulk unsorted PBMCs, naive and antigen-experienced compartments could not be compared conclusively. Donor CMV infection status was unknown, potentially confounding age-related changes in expanded clonotypes. Estimates of total diversity from one million sequenced T cells were regarded as lower bounds and underestimates. As age increased, observed TCR beta diversity per million T cells dropped in a roughly linear way, and a significant reduction was already evident by age roughly 40.

In the case of this clonotype: This clone's antigen is unknown. No qualities accompany the bases; no much larger clone lies one base away.

Library preparation used 5' RACE. Sequencer: Illumina HiSeq 2500. A second PCR of roughly 7 to 11 cycles was performed with a sample-barcoded 5' primer and a J-beta primer mix. A unique molecular identifier was introduced onto each TCR beta cDNA molecule by a template-switch 5' adaptor carrying 12 random nucleotides. Each sample yielded at least 3 million CDR3-containing paired-end reads. All of the RNA was converted into first-strand cDNA using the Mint cDNA synthesis kit, with a TRBC-specific oligonucleotide serving as the primer. Following uracil-DNA glycosylase treatment, a first 18-cycle PCR with universal primers M1SS and BC2_uni_R was performed on all cDNA. As for the authors' bioinformatics: Normalization of each sample was performed by random selection of 1 million high-quality reads, each carrying a distinct molecular identifier. Reads sharing molecular identifiers were discarded rather than binned into consensus sequences. CDR3 identification, clonotype clustering and error correction used MiTCR with a Q25 quality threshold and the strictest error-elimination algorithm. A nonparametric unseen species model using Euler transformation provided a lower-bound estimate of total TCR beta diversity. The raw public data were reprocessed by TCRdb itself: fastp quality trimming at Q25, MiXCR clonotype calling, in-frame beta chains only. Rows are unified per CDR3 protein, each entry keeping the most common DNA and genes. The V and J calls follow TCRdb's processing rather than the paper's. A total of about 670,000 distinct CDR3 sequences appear in this sample, approximately 40% of them only once. In total, the top ten clones hold around 30% of the sample.

The donors were about 40 Caucasian individuals from Russia, aged roughly 6 to 100 years, who were systemically healthy. Approximately 9 milliliters of peripheral blood were collected from each donor into EDTA-treated Vacutainer tubes. Ficoll-Paque density-gradient centrifugation was used to isolate PBMCs, with at least 7 million per sample. Total RNA, at least 5 micrograms per sample, was extracted from PBMCs with Trizol reagent. Naive CD45RAhigh/CD27high T cell percentages were measured by flow cytometry on a PBMC aliquot from every donor. Compared with germline, V lacks 6 bases and J lacks 4 bases; bases without a gene match: 11. The CDR3 holds 17 amino acids from the cysteine to the phenylalanine. The DNA shown is the 51-base CDR3, in frame from base 1. The germline V gene specifies MNHEY as CDR1 and SVGEGT as CDR2.

The sequenced material came from blood. The TCR comes from a man older than 75 in good health. The chain uses TRBV6-2 or TRBV6-3 and TRBJ2-3; 12 middle bases align to TRBD2. The CDR3 corresponds to CASSYDTRLAGADTQYF. The sequenced DNA is TGTGCCAGCAGCTACGACACGCGACTAGCGGGGGCAGATACGCAGTATTTT.